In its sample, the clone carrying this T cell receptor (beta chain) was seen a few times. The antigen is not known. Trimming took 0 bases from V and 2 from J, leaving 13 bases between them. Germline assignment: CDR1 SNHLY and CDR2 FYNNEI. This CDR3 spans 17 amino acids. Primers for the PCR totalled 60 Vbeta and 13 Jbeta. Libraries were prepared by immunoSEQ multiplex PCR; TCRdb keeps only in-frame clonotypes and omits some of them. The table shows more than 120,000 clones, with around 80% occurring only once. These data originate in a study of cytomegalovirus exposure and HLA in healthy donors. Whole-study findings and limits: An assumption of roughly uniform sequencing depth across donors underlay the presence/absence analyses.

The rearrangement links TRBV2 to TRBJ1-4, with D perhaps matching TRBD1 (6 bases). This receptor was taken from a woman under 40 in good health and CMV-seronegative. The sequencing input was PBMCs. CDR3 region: CASSEAGGWQTNEKLFF. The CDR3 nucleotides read TGTGCCAGCAGTGAAGCAGGGGGTTGGCAGACTAATGAAAAACTGTTTTTT.